A single sample gave rise to the 21 T cell receptor beta chains below, sequenced in a study of glioma-infiltrating T cells listed by TCRdb under 2016. The run used an Illumina MiSeq. The iRepertoire nested amplicon-rescue multiplex PCR (arm-PCR) platform was used to amplify TCR alpha and beta CDR3 regions from RNA. Clones were called with MiXCR by TCRdb after fastp trimmed the public reads at Q25, and only in-frame beta chains were retained. Entries are consolidated by CDR3 protein sequence, retaining the most common genes and DNA. Present in this sample are 3,000 or so distinct CDR3 sequences, 17% of which were seen just once. 45% to 50% of the sample is taken by the ten largest. What was sequenced was glioma tissue, nonneoplastic brain tissue, or PBMCs (not recorded which). The receptors come from a human donor with low-grade glioma or glioblastoma, undergoing nonglioma brain surgery, or in good health (not recorded which).

This clonotype occurred many times. V is TRBV18 and J is TRBJ1-2; 11 bases align to TRBD1. Germline trimming cut 3 bases from V and 2 bases from J; bases unmatched to any gene: 11. Germline CDR1 and CDR2: KGHSH and LQKENI. The CDR3 runs to 18 residues. The CDR3 spells CASSPRRTGGGENYGYTF. The CDR3 DNA reads as TGTGCCAGCTCACCTCGCCGGACAGGGGGCGGAGAGAACTATGGCTACACCTTC.

This clonotype is medium-sized in the sample. The chain combines TRBV20-1 with TRBJ2-5; no clear D. From germline, CDR1 is DFQATT and CDR2 SNEGSKA (reference sequence). The CDR3 has 15 residues. V was trimmed by 0 bases and J by 4 bases, leaving 15 bases between them. This CDR3 is CSARDGPDGAETQYF. CDR3 DNA sequence: TGCAGTGCTAGAGATGGACCGGATGGTGCAGAGACCCAGTACTTC.

This clonotype is medium-sized by share. The gene calls are TRBV6-1 and TRBJ1-1; 11 bases are shared with TRBD1. The V gene end was trimmed by 5 bases and the J gene end by 5 bases; junction bases not matched to a gene: 13. The CDR3 totals 17 residues. Germline values: CDR1 MNHNS, CDR2 SASEGT. The CDR3 coding sequence is TGTGCCAGCAGTTTTTCCGGGACAGGGGGTCGGAGGACTGAAGCTTTCTTT. Amino acids: CASSFSGTGGRRTEAFF.

This clonotype is medium-sized within its sample. J is TRBJ2-5 and V is TRBV15; D unclear. The germline CDR1 and CDR2 sequences are LNHNV and YYDKDF (reference sequence). The CDR3 loop spans 14 amino acids. The ends were cut back, 1 base at V and 1 base at J, with 7 bases in the middle. CDR3: CATSRVPFQETQYF. The CDR3, as DNA: TGTGCCACCAGCAGAGTTCCGTTCCAAGAGACCCAGTACTTC.

A note on this clonotype: This may come from a read error, since a much larger clone is one base off. The chain employs TRBV7-2 and TRBJ2-1, with unresolved D. The CDR3 contains 14 residues. The V end lost 3 bases, the J end lost 10 bases, and 16 bases lay between the germline ends. Germline assignment: CDR1 SGHTA and CDR2 FQGNSA. CDR3 nucleotide sequence: TGTGCCAGCAGCTTGAGTCAGCAGAGTCCCGAGCAGTTCTTC. Translation: CASSLSQQSPEQFF.

The chain carries TRBV11-3 and TRBJ1-1; TRBD1 matches 8 bases. The V and J ends lost 5 bases and 9 bases, in that order; junction bases with no gene match: 14. The germline gives CDR1 SGHNT, CDR2 YENEEA. This CDR3 has 15 residues. CDR3 in amino acids: CASSPEPGQASKAFF. Here the CDR3 DNA reads TGTGCCAGCAGCCCTGAACCGGGACAGGCTTCAAAAGCTTTCTTT. Based on the CDR3 plus reference TRBV11-3 and TRBJ1-1, the full variable domain is EAGVVQSPRYKIIEKKQPVAFWCNPISGHNTLYWYLQNLGQGPELLIRYENEEAVDDSQLPKDRFSAERLKGVDSTLKIQPAELGDSAVYLCASSPEPGQASKAFFGQGTRLTVV.

On this clonotype itself: Since a much larger clone is just one base distant, this may be a read error. CDR3 in amino acids: CGVDSGRIYGYTF. The CDR3 nucleotides read TGCGGCGTTGATTCAGGCCGGATCTATGGCTACACCTTC. The chain links TRBV29-1 to TRBJ1-2; D unresolved. Germline CDR1 SQVTM, CDR2 ANQGSEA. The CDR3 has 13 amino acids. Variable domain in full (rest from reference TRBV29-1 and TRBJ1-2): SAVISQKPSRDICQRGTSLTIQCQVDSQVTMMFWYRQQPGQSLTLIATANQGSEATYESGFVIDKFPISRPNLTFSTLTVSNMSPEDSSIYLCGVDSGRIYGYTFGSGTRLTVV.

This clonotype is classed as medium-sized. This rearrangement joins TRBV14 to TRBJ2-1; D gene uncertain. Germline-derived CDR1 and CDR2 are SGHDN and FVKESK. The CDR3 totals 12 residues. Deletions cut 4 bases from V and 12 bases from J, with 13 bases between. This CDR3 reads CASSPNSEGQFF. The DNA of the CDR3 is TGTGCCAGCAGCCCCAACAGCGAAGGGCAGTTCTTC.

This clonotype is labeled medium-sized. One end of the junction does not line up with germline, which may come from a read error. J is TRBJ1-1 and V is TRBV5-1; D unresolved. This CDR3 has 11 amino acids. The germline V gene encodes CDR1 SGHRS and CDR2 YFSETQ. For the CDR3, the DNA is TGCGCCAGCAGCTTGGGCCCTGATGCTTTCTTT. This gives the protein CASSLGPDAFF.

In the case of this clonotype: This clone may be a read error of a much larger clone one base away. The V gene is TRBV12-3 or TRBV12-4, the J gene TRBJ1-1, with TRBD1 matching 7 bases. V dropped 5 bases and J dropped 1; count of bases not matched to a gene: 4. The CDR3 covers 14 residues. The CDR3 loop is CASSPWDRNTEAFF. In DNA form, the CDR3 reads TGTGCCAGCAGTCCTTGGGACAGGAACACTGAAGCTTTCTTT.

By share, this clonotype ranks as medium-sized. This chain links TRBV27 with TRBJ1-2; a weak D match, TRBD1 (6 bases). Trimming took 5 bases from V and 3 from J, leaving 22 bases between them. This CDR3 contains 17 residues. Germline loops: CDR1 MNHEY, CDR2 SMNVEV (reference sequence). Here the CDR3 reads CASSQWGRQTSDYGYTF. The CDR3 DNA reads as TGTGCCAGCAGTCAATGGGGGCGCCAGACGTCGGACTATGGCTACACCTTC.

This clonotype was observed many times. The gene calls are TRBV19 and TRBJ2-1; no reliable D call. The ends were cut back, 6 bases at V and 10 bases at J, with 16 bases in the middle. This CDR3 spans 13 amino acids. The germline V gene has CDR1 LNHDA and CDR2 SQIVND (reference sequence). The CDR3 loop is CASSGQTRREQFF. CDR3 DNA sequence: TGTGCCAGTAGCGGCCAAACGAGGCGAGAGCAGTTCTTC.

Relative to its sample, this clonotype is medium-sized. The V call is TRBV28, the J call TRBJ2-6; 8 nucleotides agree with TRBD1. Germline V gene lookup returns CDR1 MDHEN and CDR2 SYDVKM. With V trimmed by 4 bases and J by 2 bases, 1 base remained unmatched. The CDR3 runs to 15 residues. This chain's CDR3 is CASSSDRAGANVLTF. The CDR3 nucleotides read TGTGCCAGCAGTTCGGACAGGGCTGGGGCCAACGTCCTGACTTTC.

This clonotype was detected many times. The CDR3 reads CASSLARGTVVEKLFF. The CDR3 region has the DNA TGTGCCAGCAGCTTAGCGCGGGGGACCGTTGTGGAAAAACTGTTTTTT. V and J are TRBV7-9 and TRBJ1-4, with D maybe TRBD1 (5 bases). The CDR3 runs 16 residues. Trimming pared 0 bases from V and 8 bases from J, leaving 16 bases between. The germline gives CDR1 SEHNR, CDR2 FQNEAQ (reference sequence).

By frequency in the sample, this clonotype is medium-sized. The chain couples TRBV6-2 or TRBV6-3 to TRBJ2-3; D is perhaps TRBD2 (7 bases). Between the trimmed V and J ends, which lost 8 bases and 6 bases, there was a span of 18 bases. This CDR3 has 14 residues. Germline-derived CDR1 and CDR2 are MNHEY and SVGEGT. CDR3 nucleotide sequence: TGTGCCAGCGGTCTTGCGGGGGACATGGATACGCAGTATTTT. It translates to CASGLAGDMDTQYF.

The rearrangement uses TRBV5-1 and TRBJ2-1; 12 bases are shared with TRBD2. Looked up from germline, CDR1 is SGHRS and CDR2 is YFSETQ. Germline trimming cut 1 base from V and 1 base from J; bases unmatched to any gene: 3. The CDR3 is made up of 17 amino acids. In nucleotides, the CDR3 is TGCGCCAGCAGCTTGAGGACTAGCGGGGTTTCCTACAATGAGCAGTTCTTC. It encodes CASSLRTSGVSYNEQFF.

This clonotype was observed at least ten times. The chain recombines TRBV7-9 with TRBJ2-1, with TRBD2 matching over 7 bases. CDR3 size: 15 residues. V trimming: 1 base; J trimming: 5 bases; junction bases outside the gene matches: 5. Germline lookup yields CDR1 SEHNR and CDR2 FQNEAQ (reference sequence). For the CDR3, the DNA is TGTGCCAGCAGCTTAGTCGAGACTAGCAACAATGAGCAGTTCTTC. Amino acid sequence: CASSLVETSNNEQFF. Together with reference TRBV7-9 and TRBJ2-1, the CDR3 gives the full variable domain: DTGVSQNPRHKITKRGQNVTFRCDPISEHNRLYWYRQTLGQGPEFLTYFQNEAQLEKSRLLSDRFSAERPKGSFSTLEIQRTEQGDSAMYLCASSLVETSNNEQFFGPGTRLTVL.

By share, this clonotype ranks as medium-sized. V and J are TRBV20-1 and TRBJ2-1; 7 nucleotides align to TRBD1. The CDR3 has 14 residues. Trimming at V came to 3 bases and at J to 4 bases, leaving 6 bases not matched to a gene. Germline CDR1 and CDR2: DFQATT and SNEGSKA (reference sequence). CDR3 residues: CSARRQGRYNEQFF. The CDR3 region has the DNA TGCAGTGCTAGGAGACAGGGACGGTACAATGAGCAGTTCTTC.

Ten or more counts support this clonotype. This sequence joins TRBV2 and TRBJ1-6; no firm D call. Germline V gives CDR1 SNHLY, CDR2 FYNNEI. This CDR3 is 12 amino acids long. Trimming shortened V by 4 bases and J by 7 bases, and 5 bases separated the two germline ends. This CDR3 is CASSVPNSPLHF. The CDR3 DNA is TGTGCCAGCAGTGTACCGAATTCACCCCTCCACTTT. Using reference TRBV2 and TRBJ1-6 for the parts outside the CDR3, the full variable domain is EPEVTQTPSHQVTQMGQEVILRCVPISNHLYFYWYRQILGQKVEFLVSFYNNEISEKSEIFDDQFSVERPDGSNFTLKIRSTKLEDSAMYFCASSVPNSPLHFGNGTRLTVT.

V and J are TRBV6-6 and TRBJ2-7; D not certain. This CDR3 region has 15 residues. Germline V CDR1 and CDR2: MNHNY, SVGAGI (reference sequence). The CDR3 DNA reads TGCGCCAGCAGTGAGTCGCGGACCGGCCCTTGGGAGCAGTACGTC. Residues: CASSESRTGPWEQYV.

This clonotype has a count of ten or more. In nucleotides, the CDR3 is TGTGCCAGCAGCCCCATCGCAGGCACCATATATTTT. It codes for CASSPIAGTIYF. The V and J genes are TRBV11-2 and TRBJ1-3; D remains ambiguous. V lost 5 bases and J 9 bases, leaving 11 bases between the germline ends. This CDR3 is built from 12 residues. CDR1 is SGHAT, CDR2 FQNNGV, per germline.